This passage covers 17 T cell receptor beta chains from one sample sequenced in a study of OX40 agonist ivuxolimab in advanced cancers. Libraries were constructed by the immunoSEQ multiplex PCR assay. TCRdb holds this immuneACCESS table with in-frame rearrangements only. Some clones are missing; in checked studies, unresolved V genes explain under half, and the rest has no known cause. This sample holds 80,000 to 95,000 clones; 65% to 90% were observed only once. Jointly, the top ten make up roughly 1.9% of the sample. The specimen comprised CD4+ or CD8+ T cells sorted from blood, sampled in a trial of the OX40 agonist ivuxolimab. The receptors derive from an adult with an advanced solid tumor such as melanoma, head and neck, liver or kidney cancer.

The chain joins TRBV7-2 to TRBJ1-3, with 8 positions matching TRBD1. The CDR3 runs 15 residues. Germline assignment: CDR1 SGHTA and CDR2 FQGNSA. The V and J ends lost 6 bases and 2 bases, in that order; junction bases with no gene match: 6. CDR3 DNA: TGTGCCAGCAGTGGACAGGGAGGTCCTGGAAACACCATATATTTT. This sequence encodes CASSGQGGPGNTIYF.

This rearrangement joins TRBV5-1 to TRBJ2-3; D remains unclear. Trimming took 2 bases from V and 1 from J, leaving 8 bases between them. CDR1 SGHRS and CDR2 YFSETQ come from the germline V gene. The CDR3 has 14 amino acids. The CDR3 loop is CASSLSPGTDTQYF. Written as DNA, the CDR3 is TGCGCCAGCAGCTTAAGTCCGGGCACAGATACGCAGTATTTT. The full variable domain, with the rest looked up from reference TRBV5-1 and TRBJ2-3, is KAGVTQTPRYLIKTRGQQVTLSCSPISGHRSVSWYQQTPGQGLQFLFEYFSETQRNKGNFPGRFSGRQFSNSRSEMNVSTLELGDSALYLCASSLSPGTDTQYFGPGTRLTVL.

The rearrangement links TRBV7-2 to TRBJ2-3, with a possible D match to TRBD1 (5 bases). Germline-derived CDR1 and CDR2 are SGHTA and FQGNSA. This CDR3 is built from 14 residues. V was clipped by 5 bases and J by 0 bases, with 9 bases between them. This chain's CDR3 is CASSLRVSTDTQYF. The CDR3 DNA reads TGTGCCAGCAGCCTCAGGGTTAGCACAGATACGCAGTATTTT.

The chain carries TRBV30 and TRBJ1-3; D perhaps matches TRBD1 (6 bases). Germline V gene lookup returns CDR1 GTSNPN and CDR2 SVGIG (reference sequence). V was clipped by 5 bases and J by 4 bases, with 18 bases between them. The CDR3 spans 15 residues. The DNA of the CDR3 is TGTGCCTGGGATAAGGGACACCAGGGGGGAAACACCATATATTTT. Its protein product is CAWDKGHQGGNTIYF.

CDR3 sequence reads: CAWSVGQNMDQPQHF. For the CDR3, the DNA is TGTGCCTGGAGTGTAGGTCAGAACATGGATCAGCCCCAGCATTTT. The rearrangement links TRBV30 to TRBJ1-5; unclear D gene. Trimming shortened V by 0 bases and J by 5 bases, and 14 bases separated the two germline ends. This CDR3 has 15 amino acids. Germline V gives CDR1 GTSNPN, CDR2 SVGIG (reference sequence).

This chain links TRBV5-1 with TRBJ2-3; D is ambiguous. CDR3 length equals 16 residues. Germline values: CDR1 SGHRS, CDR2 YFSETQ. Deletions cut 2 bases from V and 4 bases from J, with 17 bases between. The CDR3 protein is CASSFGREPGPDTQYF. The CDR3 DNA sequence: TGCGCCAGCAGCTTCGGACGTGAGCCCGGGCCAGATACGCAGTATTTT.

This rearrangement joins TRBV5-1 to TRBJ2-5; TRBD1 agrees at 10 bases. This CDR3 spans 15 amino acids. V lost 0 bases and J lost 3; bases outside the gene matches: 2. Germline assignment: CDR1 SGHRS and CDR2 YFSETQ. CDR3: CASSLAGTGEETQYF. The CDR3 DNA is TGCGCCAGCAGCTTGGCGGGGACAGGGGAAGAGACCCAGTACTTC.

The J gene is TRBJ2-7, the V gene TRBV10-3; TRBD2 agrees at 8 bases. Germline lookup yields CDR1 ENHRY and CDR2 SYGVKD. V gave up 6 bases and J gave up 3 bases; unmatched junction bases: 1. This CDR3 is 12 amino acids long. The CDR3 region has the DNA TGTGCCATCAGCGGGGGGGGCTACGAGCAGTACTTC. It translates to CAISGGGYEQYF.

V and J are TRBV28 and TRBJ1-4; no definite D call. The CDR3 consists of 16 residues. Germline lookup yields CDR1 MDHEN and CDR2 SYDVKM. V lost 1 base and J lost 7, with 16 bases in between. This chain's CDR3 is CASSLLGSAPIEKLFF. The DNA for the CDR3 is TGTGCCAGCAGTTTATTGGGATCCGCTCCTATTGAAAAACTGTTTTTT.

Comments on this clone: Other DNA sequences in the sample encode the same CDR3. This chain joins TRBV2 and TRBJ1-2, with 7 bases lining up with TRBD1. This CDR3 is 14 amino acids long. V lost 5 bases, J lost 2 bases, and 5 bases stayed unmatched. Germline V gene data show CDR1 as SNHLY and CDR2 as FYNNEI. DNA for the CDR3: TGTGCCAGCAGTCCAGGGGGTACGAACTATGGCTACACCTTC. This translates into CASSPGGTNYGYTF.

V and J are TRBV30 and TRBJ2-5, with 7 bases aligning to TRBD1. The germline gives CDR1 GTSNPN, CDR2 SVGIG (reference sequence). V shed 6 bases and J 7 bases; nucleotides not matched to a gene: 11. The CDR3 contains 13 residues. Here the CDR3 reads CACQTGTRWTQYF. Written as DNA, the CDR3 is TGTGCCTGTCAGACAGGGACGCGGTGGACCCAGTACTTC.

The chain combines TRBV28 with TRBJ1-5; D is uncertain. The CDR3 runs 14 residues. Germline assignment: CDR1 MDHEN and CDR2 SYDVKM. V lost 5 bases and J 1 base, leaving 9 bases between the germline ends. CDR3 protein: CASSPPLSNQPQHF. The CDR3 region has the DNA TGTGCCAGCAGTCCCCCCTTGAGCAATCAGCCCCAGCATTTT.

V gene TRBV4-1 combines with J gene TRBJ1-5; TRBD1 might be the D (5 bases). The CDR3 is made up of 15 amino acids. The germline CDR1 and CDR2 sequences are MGHRA and YSYEKL. V was pared by 0 bases and J by 4 bases, with 10 bases between. CDR3 DNA: TGCGCCAGCAGCCAAGAACCAGGGATAAATCAGCCCCAGCATTTT. Protein product: CASSQEPGINQPQHF.

The J gene is TRBJ1-4, the V gene TRBV6-1; D uncertain. Germline-derived CDR1 and CDR2 are MNHNS and SASEGT. This CDR3 comprises 14 residues. The V end lost 8 bases, the J end lost 7 bases, and 17 bases lay between the germline ends. The CDR3 coding sequence is TGTGCCAGCGTGAGGGATCCGGGGTCTGAAAAACTGTTTTTT. It translates to CASVRDPGSEKLFF.

The chain employs TRBV10-3 and TRBJ1-1; maybe TRBD1 (5 bases). This CDR3 is built from 13 residues. CDR1 is ENHRY and CDR2 is SYGVKD in the germline V gene. The ends were cut back, 7 bases at V and 3 bases at J, with 12 bases in the middle. This CDR3 is CAITPDKDTEAFF. The CDR3 DNA reads TGTGCCATCACCCCGGACAAGGACACTGAAGCTTTCTTT.

This chain links TRBV7-3 with TRBJ2-3; D call uncertain. CDR1 SGHTA and CDR2 FQGTGA come from the germline V gene. This CDR3 is 12 amino acids long. V lost 5 bases, J lost 5 bases, and 8 bases lay in between. DNA for the CDR3: TGTGCCAGCAGCGTGGATCAAGATACGCAGTATTTT. It codes for CASSVDQDTQYF.

The genes are TRBV7-9 and TRBJ1-3, with D tentatively TRBD1 (5 bases). This CDR3 has 16 amino acids. CDR1 SEHNR and CDR2 FQNEAQ come from the germline V gene (reference sequence). V dropped 0 bases and J dropped 3 bases, with 12 bases sitting between them. The chain's CDR3 is CASSLALRGSGNTIYF. The CDR3 DNA is TGTGCCAGCAGCTTAGCGCTTAGGGGCAGTGGAAACACCATATATTTT.